Following are 23 T cell receptor beta chains from one sample sequenced in a study of beta chain features in type 1 diabetes. Of the isolated RNA, all was reverse transcribed, and so the sequenced material was expressed TCRB transcripts. Sequencing used immunoSEQ multiplex PCR; TCRdb keeps in-frame clones, though not all of them. The repertoire holds about 470,000 clones, with roughly 30% as singletons. The sample taken for sequencing was naive CD4+ T cells from blood. The receptors stem from a man younger than 30 in good health.

This clone was detected only a few times. V is TRBV25-1 and J is TRBJ2-1, with 7 bases fitting TRBD2. The CDR3 is 16 amino acids. V trimming: 4 bases; J trimming: 7 bases; junction bases outside the gene matches: 13. From germline, CDR1 is MGHDK and CDR2 SYGVNS. The CDR3 protein is CASSALAKSVSNEQFF. As DNA, the CDR3 is TGTGCCAGCAGTGCACTAGCGAAGAGTGTCTCGAATGAGCAGTTCTTC.

The rearrangement joins TRBV12-5 to TRBJ2-3; 9 bases match TRBD2. This CDR3 is 16 amino acids long. Germline assignment: CDR1 LGHNT and CDR2 FRNRAP. V gave up 1 base and J gave up 3 bases; unmatched junction bases: 5. Here the CDR3 reads CASGLAGTSPTDTQYF. DNA for the CDR3: TGTGCTAGTGGTTTGGCCGGGACTAGCCCAACAGATACGCAGTATTTT.

This clone has a handful of counts. The V call is TRBV7-9, the J call TRBJ2-7, with D tentatively TRBD2 (6 bases). V lost 6 bases and J lost 3, with 15 bases in between. There are 14 residues in the CDR3. Germline loops: CDR1 SEHNR, CDR2 FQNEAQ (reference sequence). The CDR3 spells CASSAGTEGYEQYF. The CDR3 bases are TGTGCCAGCAGTGCCGGGACGGAGGGCTACGAGCAGTACTTC.

Only a few counts were recorded for this clone. The chain couples TRBV7-3 to TRBJ2-3; D ambiguous. Germline lookup yields CDR1 SGHTA and CDR2 FQGTGA. This CDR3 is built from 14 residues. V shed 5 bases and J shed 0 bases, with 9 bases lying between them. CDR3 DNA: TGTGCCAGCAGCACCTATAGCAGCACAGATACGCAGTATTTT. This sequence encodes CASSTYSSTDTQYF.

This clone was recorded a few times. The rearrangement joins TRBV5-1 to TRBJ2-6, with 9 bases that match TRBD1. V lost 4 bases and J lost 3; bases outside the gene matches: 5. The length of the CDR3 is 16 residues. Germline lookup yields CDR1 SGHRS and CDR2 YFSETQ. The CDR3 nucleotides are TGCGCCAGCAGCCAATGGACAGGGGATGGGGCCAACGTCCTGACTTTC. It specifies CASSQWTGDGANVLTF. The entire variable domain, with the rest obtained from reference TRBV5-1 and TRBJ2-6, is as follows: KAGVTQTPRYLIKTRGQQVTLSCSPISGHRSVSWYQQTPGQGLQFLFEYFSETQRNKGNFPGRFSGRQFSNSRSEMNVSTLELGDSALYLCASSQWTGDGANVLTFGAGSRLTVL.

This clone was counted a few times. The V gene is TRBV30, the J gene TRBJ2-7; D is unresolved. CDR3 length: 12 residues. Germline V gives CDR1 GTSNPN, CDR2 SVGIG (reference sequence). The CDR3 DNA follows: TGTTCCTCGGGCGGAGAATACTACGAGCAGTACTTC. It specifies CSSGGEYYEQYF.

The J gene is TRBJ2-1, the V gene TRBV7-9, with D perhaps matching TRBD1 (6 bases). The germline V and J ends were trimmed by 3 bases and 9 bases, with 18 bases remaining between them. In germline, CDR1 is SEHNR, CDR2 FQNEAQ (reference sequence). The CDR3 totals 15 residues. CDR3 sequence reads: CASSLGLGTTPEQFF. CDR3 bases: TGTGCCAGCAGCTTGGGCCTAGGGACAACTCCTGAGCAGTTCTTC.

This clone was seen only a few times. V gene TRBV29-1 combines with J gene TRBJ1-1; TRBD1 agrees at 8 bases. Losses at the gene ends were 4 bases for V and 6 bases for J; bases not matched to a gene: 7. CDR3 length: 13 amino acids. CDR1 and CDR2 (germline): SQVTM, ANQGSEA. CDR3 nucleotide sequence: TGCAGCGTTGCGGGACAGGTCGGGCCTGAAGCTTTCTTT. Translated: CSVAGQVGPEAFF.

This rearrangement joins TRBV29-1 to TRBJ2-7; TRBD2 matches 7 bases. The CDR3 loop spans 13 amino acids. Germline CDR1 reads SQVTM; CDR2 reads ANQGSEA. The V segment lost 7 bases and the J segment 6 bases; nucleotides outside the gene matches: 12. CDR3 DNA sequence: TGCAGCGCAGGAAATGGCGGGGGAGGCGAGCAGTACTTC. This sequence encodes CSAGNGGGGEQYF.

J is TRBJ2-1 and V is TRBV6-1; D is ambiguous. V was pared by 0 bases and J by 4 bases, with 7 bases between. This CDR3 region has 14 residues. Per germline, CDR1 MNHNS and CDR2 SASEGT. CDR3 DNA: TGTGCCAGCAGTGAAGCGCGACCTTACAATGAGCAGTTCTTC. It is translated as CASSEARPYNEQFF.

This clone was counted a few times. This chain joins TRBV4-2 and TRBJ2-3; D not resolved. Germline V gives CDR1 LGHNA, CDR2 YNFKEQ. Trimming pared 1 base from V and 5 bases from J, leaving 10 bases between. The CDR3 length is 14 residues. The DNA for the CDR3 is TGTGCCAGCAGCCAAGGGCTCGACGGAGATACGCAGTATTTT. Translating it yields CASSQGLDGDTQYF.

This clone occurred a few times. This sequence joins TRBV5-1 and TRBJ2-2; D possibly uses TRBD1 or TRBD2 (5 bases each). The germline V and J ends were trimmed by 4 bases and 0 bases, with 10 bases remaining between them. CDR1 and CDR2 (germline): SGHRS, YFSETQ. This CDR3 is 15 amino acids long. The CDR3 nucleotides read TGCGCCAGCAGCCCAGGGAGTACGAACACCGGGGAGCTGTTTTTT. Protein sequence: CASSPGSTNTGELFF.

This rearrangement joins TRBV30 to TRBJ2-1; either TRBD1 or TRBD2 may supply D (5 bases each). This CDR3 spans 13 amino acids. Germline assignment: CDR1 GTSNPN and CDR2 SVGIG (reference sequence). V lost 5 bases to trimming and J lost 9 bases, with 17 bases between them. Here the CDR3 reads CAWGRSFGTEQFF. The CDR3 coding sequence is TGTGCCTGGGGCAGATCGTTCGGGACTGAGCAGTTCTTC.

Notes on this clone: The sample carries other DNA sequences with the same CDR3. V is TRBV6-6 and J is TRBJ2-5; 7 bases map to TRBD1. Germline lookup yields CDR1 MNHNY and CDR2 SVGAGI (reference sequence). After removal of 5 bases from V and 1 base from J, the junction contained 4 bases not matched to a gene. This CDR3 is built from 14 residues. This chain's CDR3 is CASSPGQPQETQYF. The CDR3 DNA reads as TGTGCCAGCAGTCCGGGACAGCCCCAAGAGACCCAGTACTTC.

The gene calls are TRBV10-3 and TRBJ2-7; 9 nucleotides align to TRBD1. The CDR3 has 13 amino acids. The ends lost 8 bases at V and 1 base at J; junction bases unmatched: 3. Germline values: CDR1 ENHRY, CDR2 SYGVKD. The DNA for the CDR3 is TGTGCCATCCTGGGACAGGGATCCTACGAGCAGTACTTC. This encodes CAILGQGSYEQYF.

This sequence joins TRBV29-1 and TRBJ2-3, with 10 positions matching TRBD2. Trimming took 5 bases from V and 1 from J; bases not matched to a gene: 6. The length of the CDR3 is 15 residues. The germline CDR1 and CDR2 sequences are SQVTM and ANQGSEA. This chain's CDR3 is CSVHGLAGGTDTQYF. The CDR3, as DNA: TGCAGCGTTCATGGCCTAGCGGGAGGCACAGATACGCAGTATTTT.

This clone was counted only a few times. The V call is TRBV27, the J call TRBJ2-7, with 12 bases that match TRBD2. This CDR3 comprises 15 residues. V was pared by 4 bases and J by 2 bases, with 3 bases of the junction left unmatched. Germline lookup yields CDR1 MNHEY and CDR2 SMNVEV (reference sequence). CDR3 sequence (DNA): TGTGCCAGCAGTTCTCGGACTAGCGGGGCCTACGAGCAGTACTTC. Its translation is CASSSRTSGAYEQYF.

V usage is TRBV30 and J usage is TRBJ2-2; tentatively, D is TRBD1 (5 bases). In germline, CDR1 is GTSNPN, CDR2 SVGIG (reference sequence). The CDR3 contains 13 residues. V shed 5 bases and J shed 1 base, with 8 bases lying between them. The CDR3 DNA follows: TGTGCCTGGGGACATCGGAACACCGGGGAGCTGTTTTTT. It codes for CAWGHRNTGELFF. The full variable domain, with the rest looked up from reference TRBV30 and TRBJ2-2, is SQTIHQWPATLVQPVGSPLSLECTVEGTSNPNLYWYRQAAGRGLQLLFYSVGIGQISSEVPQNLSASRPQDRQFILSSKKLLLSDSGFYLCAWGHRNTGELFFGEGSRLTVL.

This clone appeared a few times. The chain is built from TRBV2 and TRBJ2-7; 8 bases map to TRBD1. The CDR3 runs 15 residues. Trimming took 4 bases from V and 0 from J; bases not matched to a gene: 5. CDR1 and CDR2 (germline): SNHLY, FYNNEI. DNA for the CDR3: TGTGCCAGCAGTGTGGACAGGGTGAACTCCTACGAGCAGTACTTC. Its translation: CASSVDRVNSYEQYF.

This clone was picked up a small number of times. This sequence joins TRBV4-2 and TRBJ2-2; possible D gene TRBD2, 6 bases. From germline, CDR1 is LGHNA and CDR2 YNFKEQ. The CDR3 is 15 amino acids. Deletions cut 5 bases from V and 2 bases from J, with 12 bases between. CDR3: CASSMVAGNTGELFF. The CDR3 coding sequence is TGTGCCAGCAGCATGGTTGCGGGAAACACCGGGGAGCTGTTTTTT.

V is TRBV5-6 and J is TRBJ2-2; no clear D. Germline V CDR1 and CDR2: SGHDT, YYEEEE. Deletions cut 1 base from V and 6 bases from J, with 4 bases between. The CDR3 spans 12 residues. The CDR3 nucleotides are TGTGCCAGCAGCTTGATGTCCGGGGAGCTGTTTTTT. This translates into CASSLMSGELFF.

The chain joins TRBV25-1 to TRBJ1-1; D is perhaps TRBD1 (6 bases). The CDR3 sequence is 17 residues long. The germline V gene has CDR1 MGHDK and CDR2 SYGVNS. Between the trimmed V and J ends, which lost 4 bases and 1 base, there was a span of 19 bases. The CDR3 DNA sequence: TGTGCCAGCAGTGGGAGGGGGAAACCCCGGGGGAACACTGAAGCTTTCTTT. It codes for CASSGRGKPRGNTEAFF.

V usage is TRBV18 and J usage is TRBJ2-7; 11 nucleotides align to TRBD2. The CDR3 spans 14 residues. Germline V gives CDR1 KGHSH, CDR2 LQKENI. V lost 6 bases, J lost 3 bases, and 4 bases stayed unmatched. CDR3 region: CASSPTSGSYEQYF. CDR3 in DNA: TGTGCCAGCTCCCCTACTAGCGGGAGCTACGAGCAGTACTTC.